This is a list of T cell receptor beta chains from one sample in a study of neoadjuvant anti-PD-1 for oral cavity cancer. The table came from immunoSEQ multiplex PCR; TCRdb's copy has only in-frame clones and leaves some out. This table holds more than 15,000 clones, approximately 68% found once. The sequences come from PBMCs, collected before nivolumab (anti-PD-1) treatment. The receptors here all came from a person between 40 and 79 years old with oral cavity squamous cell carcinoma. Both conserved end residues are part of each CDR3. The order of the fields is D gene, clone size, V gene, J gene, CDR3 DNA, CDR3 protein. The D gene is left open where the match is weak. Some rows mark clone size as missing; the rest say once, few, many or name a class of expanded clone.

NA,NA,TRBV7-8,TRBJ1-5,TGTGCCAGCAGCTTAGCTTTTAGCAATCAGCCCCAGCATTTT,CASSLAFSNQPQHF
TRBD1,NA,TRBV30,TRBJ2-2,TGTGCCTGGAGTCTGGACAGGACCACCGTAGGGGAGCTGTTTTTT,CAWSLDRTTVGELFF
TRBD2,NA,TRBV4-2,TRBJ2-1,TGTGCCAGCGGAGCGGGAGGGTTCGATGAGCAGTTCTTC,CASGAGGFDEQFF
NA,NA,TRBV6-1,TRBJ2-2,TGTGCCAGCAGCATACAGGCGAACACCGGGGAGCTGTTTTTT,CASSIQANTGELFF
NA,NA,TRBV2,TRBJ2-1,TGTGCCAGCAGTGGGGGACGCAATGAGCAGTTCTTC,CASSGGRNEQFF
TRBD1,few,TRBV4-2,TRBJ1-2,TGTGCCAGCAGCCAGGGGGGGACAGGTTCTAACTATGGCTACACCTTC,CASSQGGTGSNYGYTF
NA,NA,TRBV18,TRBJ2-3,TGTGCCAGCTCACCAGGATTGCAAGATACGCAGTATTTT,CASSPGLQDTQYF
TRBD1,NA,TRBV30,TRBJ2-6,TGTGCCTGGAGTCGGGACAGGGTTTCCCTTGGGGCCAACGTCCTGACTTTC,CAWSRDRVSLGANVLTF
TRBD1,NA,TRBV30,TRBJ1-3,TGTGCCTGGAGTGTACAGGGGGCGGGTGGAAACACCATATATTTT,CAWSVQGAGGNTIYF
NA,NA,TRBV29-1,TRBJ2-7,TGCAGCGTTGGGATGGCAGGGGGGTTTTTCTACGAGCAGTACTTC,CSVGMAGGFFYEQYF
NA,NA,TRBV6-1,TRBJ2-7,TGTGCCAGCAGCTTATCAGACAGGAATGAGCAGTACTTC,CASSLSDRNEQYF
NA,few,TRBV19,TRBJ2-7,TGTGCCAGTAGTATATCAGGGTTTGAGCAGTACTTC,CASSISGFEQYF
TRBD2,NA,TRBV5-1,TRBJ2-1,TGCGCCAGCAGCTTTGGGACTAACAATGAGCAGTTCTTC,CASSFGTNNEQFF
NA,NA,TRBV27,TRBJ2-2,TGTGCCAGCAGTTTATCGAACACCGGGGAGCTGTTTTTT,CASSLSNTGELFF
NA,few,TRBV27,TRBJ2-7,TGTGCCAGCAGTTTATACCCAGGGCCTCCCTACGAGCAGTACTTC,CASSLYPGPPYEQYF
NA,NA,TRBV7-9,TRBJ2-7,TGTGCCAGCAGCACCAGGGGGGACTTCTCCTACGAGCAGTACTTC,CASSTRGDFSYEQYF
NA,once,TRBV11-2,TRBJ2-1,TGTGCCAGCAGCTTGGCAATCGGTACGGGCAATGAGCAGTTCTTC,CASSLAIGTGNEQFF
NA,NA,TRBV15,TRBJ2-1,TGTGCCACCAGCAGAGATAGACTCTTGATGGGGGCCCACAATGAGCAGTTCTTC,CATSRDRLLMGAHNEQFF
TRBD1,NA,TRBV5-5,TRBJ1-1,TGTGCCAGCAGCTTGGTGGGACAGGGCACTGAAGCTTTCTTT,CASSLVGQGTEAFF
TRBD2,NA,TRBV5-1,TRBJ2-2,TGCGCCAGCAGCTTTTCGCGGGAGACGGACACCGGGGAGCTGTTTTTT,CASSFSRETDTGELFF
NA,few,TRBV5-1,TRBJ1-1,TGCGCCAGCAGCTTAGAACCCGGACAGCCAAACACTGAAGCTTTCTTT,CASSLEPGQPNTEAFF
NA,NA,TRBV5-6,TRBJ2-3,TGTGCCAGCAGCTTGACAGGGACCTCAGATACGCAGTATTTT,CASSLTGTSDTQYF
TRBD2,NA,TRBV7-3,TRBJ2-3,TGTGCCAGCAGCCCGGGGACTAGCGCAACAGATACGCAGTATTTT,CASSPGTSATDTQYF
TRBD1,few,TRBV4-1,TRBJ1-2,TGCGCCAGCAGCCCACCGGGACAGAACTATGGCTACACCTTC,CASSPPGQNYGYTF
NA,few,TRBV9,TRBJ2-7,TGTGCCAGCAGCGCCGGCGGAGGGGGTGCCTACGAGCAGTACTTC,CASSAGGGGAYEQYF
NA,once,TRBV29-1,TRBJ2-4,TGCAGCGTTGCATCCCCTCGGACAGAAAACATTCAGTACTTC,CSVASPRTENIQYF
TRBD1,NA,TRBV5-1,TRBJ1-1,TGCGCCAGCAGCGAAGACGGGACAGGGAACACTGAAGCTTTCTTT,CASSEDGTGNTEAFF
NA,NA,TRBV25-1,TRBJ1-1,TGTGCCAGCAGTGATCTCAGGGGTGAAGCTTTCTTT,CASSDLRGEAFF
TRBD2,NA,TRBV19,TRBJ2-1,TGTGCCAGTAGTATAGGGGGATTCCTAGCGGGAGTTTCCTACAATGAGCAGTTCTTC,CASSIGGFLAGVSYNEQFF
NA,once,TRBV30,TRBJ2-5,TGTGCCTGGAGTGTACGGAGTAGGATGGGGGGCGTTTCGGAGACCCAGTACTTC,CAWSVRSRMGGVSETQYF
NA,NA,TRBV6-1,TRBJ2-1,TGTGCCAGCAGCCCGACAGGTTCTTTCACCGATGAGCAGTTCTTC,CASSPTGSFTDEQFF
NA,NA,TRBV6-1,TRBJ2-5,TGTGCCAGCAGTGAAGCTTACAGCAAAGAGACCCAGTACTTC,CASSEAYSKETQYF
NA,NA,TRBV5-1,TRBJ1-1,TGCGCCAGCAGCTTATTTGGCTCGACCACTGAAGCTTTCTTT,CASSLFGSTTEAFF
TRBD2,medium-sized,TRBV5-1,TRBJ2-1,TGCGCCAGCAGCTGGCGGGAGGGCACCTACAATGAGCAGTTCTTC,CASSWREGTYNEQFF
NA,NA,TRBV10-3,TRBJ2-6,TGTGCCATCGGGCAGTCGAGCTCTGGGGCCAACGTCCTGACTTTC,CAIGQSSSGANVLTF
NA,NA,TRBV5-1,TRBJ2-1,TGCGCCAGCAGCTTGGAAGCGTGGGCTGAGCAGTTCTTC,CASSLEAWAEQFF
NA,NA,TRBV11-2,TRBJ2-5,TGTGCCAGCAGCCCTAACTGGGGGACCCAGTACTTC,CASSPNWGTQYF
NA,NA,TRBV11-2,TRBJ2-5,TGTGCCAGCAGCTTAGTCCAGCGGGAGACCCAGTACTTC,CASSLVQRETQYF
NA,NA,TRBV19,TRBJ2-5,TGTGCCAGTAGTTCAGCCGAGACCCAGTACTTC,CASSSAETQYF
NA,NA,TRBV5-1,TRBJ1-1,TGCGCCAGCAGCTGGCCCAGGGAAAGGGGAGGGAACACTGAAGCTTTCTTT,CASSWPRERGGNTEAFF
NA,NA,TRBV5-6,TRBJ1-2,TGTGCCAGCAGCTTTAAGAGTGTCCACACCTTC,CASSFKSVHTF
NA,few,TRBV27,TRBJ2-1,TGTGCCAGCAGTCTGCCAGGACTCTACAATGAGCAGTTCTTC,CASSLPGLYNEQFF
NA,NA,TRBV25-1,TRBJ2-1,TGTGCCAGCGGTAGGACTGGCGAGGATGAGCAGTTCTTC,CASGRTGEDEQFF
TRBD2,NA,TRBV5-6,TRBJ2-1,TGTGCCAGCAGCCCGGGACTAGCGCATAACTCCTACAATGAGCAGTTCTTC,CASSPGLAHNSYNEQFF
NA,NA,TRBV19,TRBJ2-2,TGTGCCAGTAGCGGTGGTGGGAACACCGGGGAGCTGTTTTTT,CASSGGGNTGELFF
NA,NA,TRBV5-6,TRBJ2-5,TGTGCCAGCAGCTTGGGGGGGCGAGAGACCCAGTACTTC,CASSLGGRETQYF
NA,few,TRBV11-2,TRBJ2-7,TGTGCCAGCAGCTTAGCGGACGAGCAGTACTTC,CASSLADEQYF
NA,NA,TRBV2,TRBJ2-3,TGTGCCGGGCGACAGGCGTCGGGCACAGATACGCAGTATTTT,CAGRQASGTDTQYF
NA,NA,TRBV7-8,TRBJ2-5,TGTGCCAGCAGCTTCCTCCAAGAGACCCAGTACTTC,CASSFLQETQYF
TRBD1,NA,TRBV6-5,TRBJ1-5,TGTGCCAGCAGAACCGGGACAGATCAGCCCCAGCATTTT,CASRTGTDQPQHF
TRBD2,NA,TRBV7-8,TRBJ2-5,TGTGCCAGCAGCCTCGGACTAGCGGGAAACCAAGAGACCCAGTACTTC,CASSLGLAGNQETQYF
NA,few,TRBV28,TRBJ1-3,TGTGCCAGTAAAAAGGGAGCCTCTGGAAACACCATATATTTT,CASKKGASGNTIYF
TRBD1,once,TRBV6-5,TRBJ2-5,TGTGCCAGCAGTTACGGACAGGGGATGGCCCAAGAGACCCAGTACTTC,CASSYGQGMAQETQYF
NA,few,TRBV4-2,TRBJ2-2,TGTGCCAGCAGCCCCCTCGGAGGAGGGAGTGGAGGCGGGGAGCTGTTTTTT,CASSPLGGGSGGGELFF